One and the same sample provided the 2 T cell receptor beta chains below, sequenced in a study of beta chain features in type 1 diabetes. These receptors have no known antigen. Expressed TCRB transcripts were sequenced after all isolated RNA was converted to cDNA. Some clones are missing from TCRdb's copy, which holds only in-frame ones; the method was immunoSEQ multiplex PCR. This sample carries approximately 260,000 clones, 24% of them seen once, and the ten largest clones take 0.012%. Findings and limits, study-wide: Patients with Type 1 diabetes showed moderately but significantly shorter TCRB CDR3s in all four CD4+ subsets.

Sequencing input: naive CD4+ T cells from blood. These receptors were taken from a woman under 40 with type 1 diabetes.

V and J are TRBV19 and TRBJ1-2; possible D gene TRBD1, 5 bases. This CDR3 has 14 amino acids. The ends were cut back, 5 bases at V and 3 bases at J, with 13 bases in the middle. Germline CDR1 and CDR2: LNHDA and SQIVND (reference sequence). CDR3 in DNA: TGTGCCAGTAGTCCCCCCGACAGTCACTATGGCTACACCTTC. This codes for CASSPPDSHYGYTF. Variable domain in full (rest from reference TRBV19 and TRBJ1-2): DGGITQSPKYLFRKEGQNVTLSCEQNLNHDAMYWYRQDPGQGLRLIYYSQIVNDFQKGDIAEGYSVSREKKESFPLTVTSAQKNPTAFYLCASSPPDSHYGYTFGSGTRLTVV.

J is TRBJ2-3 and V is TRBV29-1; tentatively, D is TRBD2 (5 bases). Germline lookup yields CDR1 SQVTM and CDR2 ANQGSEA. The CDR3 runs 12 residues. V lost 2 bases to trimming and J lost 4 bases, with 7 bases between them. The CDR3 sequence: CSVELGADTQYF. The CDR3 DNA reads TGCAGCGTTGAATTGGGAGCAGATACGCAGTATTTT.